The T cell receptor beta chain described here comes from a study of T-cell reconstitution after alpha-beta-depleted transplantation in children. Unique molecular identifiers were incorporated during preparation of the TCRbeta library. Each CDR3 protein gets one entry after TCRdb re-called the PCR reads with MiXCR. The sample has about 460,000 distinct CDR3 sequences; about 11% are singletons. Many counts were recorded for this clonotype. Trimming took 6 bases from V and 2 from J; bases not matched to a gene: 7. Germline-derived CDR1 and CDR2 are SGHDT and YYEEEE. The CDR3 spans 14 residues. V is TRBV5-6 and J is TRBJ2-5; 7 nucleotides line up with TRBD1. The sample consisted of PBMCs, taken before TCRalphabeta/CD19-depleted stem cell transplant. This sequence was found in a child aged 2-15 years with inherited bone marrow failure, due to receive a stem cell transplant. The CDR3 here is CASTETGRQETQYF. CDR3 coding DNA: TGTGCCAGCACCGAGACAGGGCGACAAGAGACCCAGTACTTC.